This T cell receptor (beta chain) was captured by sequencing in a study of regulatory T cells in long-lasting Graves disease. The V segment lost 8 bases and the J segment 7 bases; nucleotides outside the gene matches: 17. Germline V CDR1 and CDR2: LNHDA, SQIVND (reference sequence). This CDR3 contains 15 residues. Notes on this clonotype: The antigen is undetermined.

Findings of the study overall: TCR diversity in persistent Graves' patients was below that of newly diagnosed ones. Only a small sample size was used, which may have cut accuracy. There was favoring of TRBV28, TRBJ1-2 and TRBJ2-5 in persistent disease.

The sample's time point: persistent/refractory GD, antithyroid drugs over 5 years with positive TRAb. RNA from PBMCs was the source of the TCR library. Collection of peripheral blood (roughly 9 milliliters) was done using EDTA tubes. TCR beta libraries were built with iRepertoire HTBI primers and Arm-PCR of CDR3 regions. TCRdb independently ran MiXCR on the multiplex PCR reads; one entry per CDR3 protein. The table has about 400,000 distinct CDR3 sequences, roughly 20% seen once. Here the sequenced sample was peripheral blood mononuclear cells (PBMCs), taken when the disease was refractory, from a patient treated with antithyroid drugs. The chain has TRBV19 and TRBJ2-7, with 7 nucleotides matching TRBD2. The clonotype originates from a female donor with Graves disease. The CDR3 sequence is CASSETLADTKEQYF. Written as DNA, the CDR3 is TGTGCCAGTTCGGAGACCCTAGCGGATACCAAAGAGCAGTACTTC.